This T cell receptor (beta chain) was captured in a study of blood T cell repertoires in COVID-19. Study-level background: Donors in the United States, Italy and Spain gave samples during acute or convalescent COVID-19. Sample material is recorded as cDNA or gDNA derived from T cells, B-cell-depleted T cells, or PBMCs.

Per the original methods: Nucleated cell number was recorded as an estimate derived from reference gene primer amplification. Repertoires were generated with immunoSEQ multiplex PCR, while TCRdb's copy carries only in-frame clones and drops some. D and trimming were read from the DNA, whereas the V and J calls and clone size are those reported in that table. The data hold about 58,000 clones, with 89% observed a single time. This receptor was obtained from a woman between 55 and 75 years old with active COVID-19. The sample consisted of peripheral blood.

CDR3 region: CASSEWSDYGYTF. The CDR3 nucleotides read TGCGCCAGCAGTGAGTGGAGCGACTATGGCTACACCTTC. The rearrangement joins TRBV10-2 to TRBJ1-2, with D uncertain. This CDR3 is 13 amino acids long. The V end lost 1 base, the J end lost 3 bases, and 6 bases lay between the germline ends. Germline V gene sequence: CDR1 WSHSY, CDR2 SAAADI.